Listed here is a single TCR beta chain. Its antigen remains unknown. Germline loops: CDR1 MGHRA, CDR2 YSYEKL. V dropped 1 base and J dropped 0 bases, with 10 bases sitting between them. This CDR3 comprises 16 residues. The data belong to a study of cytomegalovirus exposure and HLA in healthy donors. Study-level information: The same platform was used for the 120 or so validation repertoires as for the approximately 720 first-cohort repertoires, as reported in a later analysis. Study-level results: Most sequenced TCRs were rare (though some public TCRs occurred in many donors).

The method was immunoSEQ multiplex PCR; TCRdb's version includes in-frame clones alone and lacks a portion of them. The data hold some 170,000 clones, with less than 90% observed a single time. Sequences were obtained from PBMCs. V usage is TRBV4-1 and J usage is TRBJ1-3, with a possible D match to TRBD1 (5 bases). The TCR originated in a woman in her late teens or twenties in good health and CMV-seronegative. The CDR3 region has the DNA TGCGCCAGCAGCCAAGTAGGGGCGCTCTCTGGAAACACCATATATTTT. Its translation: CASSQVGALSGNTIYF.